A single sample is the source of the 15 T cell receptor beta chains below, sequenced in a study of neurological immune-mediated disorders (dated by TCRdb to the late 2010s). The sample's time point label, decoded: longitudinal time-point 2. To prepare the library, 5' RACE was applied. The sequencer listed for this sample is Illumina HiSeq 2500. The public sequencing data were trimmed at Q25 with fastp and processed into clonotypes with MiXCR by TCRdb, which kept only in-frame beta chains. One record per CDR3 amino acid sequence lists the most common genes and DNA. Here the sample has over 55,000 distinct CDR3 sequences; around a tenth occur a single time. The leading ten clones occupy under 15% of the sample. Material: PBMCs. All receptors come from a man aged 30-40 years in good health.

The table lists this clonotype with many counts. The chain is built from TRBV12-5 and TRBJ2-3, with unresolved D. Trimming pared 1 base from V and 2 bases from J, leaving 16 bases between. CDR3 length: 17 amino acids. Looked up from germline, CDR1 is LGHNT and CDR2 is FRNRAP. The CDR3 region has the DNA TGTGCTAGTGGTTTGGGAAGCGCCTCACCTAACACAGATACGCAGTATTTT. This sequence encodes CASGLGSASPNTDTQYF.

This clonotype was counted ten times or more. The chain employs TRBV20-1 and TRBJ1-5, with 7 positions matching TRBD1. Per germline, CDR1 DFQATT and CDR2 SNEGSKA (reference sequence). The CDR3 sequence is 13 residues long. V lost 5 bases to trimming and J lost 8 bases; unmatched junction nucleotides: 9. This CDR3 reads CSAETGLYEPQHF. CDR3 DNA: TGCAGTGCTGAGACAGGGCTTTATGAGCCCCAGCATTTT.

This clonotype was detected many times. V usage is TRBV5-1 and J usage is TRBJ2-5, with 7 bases fitting TRBD2. After removal of 4 bases from V and 4 bases from J, the junction contained 4 bases not matched to a gene. The CDR3 has 13 residues. Germline CDR1 and CDR2: SGHRS and YFSETQ. DNA for the CDR3: TGCGCCAGCAGCCCAGCGGGACGAGAGACCCAGTACTTC. Protein product: CASSPAGRETQYF.

This clonotype occurred many times. This rearrangement joins TRBV5-6 to TRBJ1-2, with 9 bases that match TRBD1. CDR3 size: 15 residues. In germline, CDR1 is SGHDT, CDR2 YYEEEE. Trimming cost V 0 bases and J 8 bases; bases outside gene matches: 8. CDR3 in DNA: TGTGCCAGCAGCTTGGGGGACAGGGAGATTTTCGGCTACACCTTC. It specifies CASSLGDREIFGYTF.

This clonotype was detected ten times or more. V is TRBV5-1 and J is TRBJ1-4; 12 nucleotides agree with TRBD1. J gave up 8 bases and V 3 bases, and 5 bases lay outside the gene matches. The CDR3 is 15 amino acids. Germline V lookup: CDR1 SGHRS, CDR2 YFSETQ. Written as DNA, the CDR3 is TGCGCCAGCAGCTACTCCGGGACAGGGGGCGAAAAACTGTTTTTT. Amino acid sequence: CASSYSGTGGEKLFF.

Many counts were recorded for this clonotype. The chain is built from TRBV20-1 and TRBJ2-3; D is unclear. This CDR3 is 12 amino acids long. The germline CDR1 and CDR2 sequences are DFQATT and SNEGSKA (reference sequence). V lost 2 bases and J 2 bases, leaving 5 bases between the germline ends. The CDR3 here is CSARMNTDTQYF. The CDR3 DNA is TGCAGTGCTAGAATGAACACAGATACGCAGTATTTT.

This clonotype was detected many times. The chain has TRBV20-1 and TRBJ2-1; D not resolved. The ends were cut back, 4 bases at V and 0 bases at J, with 4 bases in the middle. Germline CDR1 and CDR2: DFQATT and SNEGSKA (reference sequence). CDR3 length equals 12 residues. The CDR3 DNA reads TGCAGTGCTAAAGCCTCCTACAATGAGCAGTTCTTC. Protein sequence: CSAKASYNEQFF.

This clonotype appeared a few times. The V gene is TRBV5-5, the J gene TRBJ1-2, with D perhaps TRBD1 (6 bases). The CDR3 runs 16 residues. V lost 4 bases to trimming and J lost 0 bases, with 16 bases between them. Germline CDR1 reads SGHKS; CDR2 reads YYEKEE (reference sequence). CDR3 amino acids: CASSEKRTAANYGYTF. The CDR3 nucleotides are TGTGCCAGCAGCGAGAAGAGGACAGCAGCTAACTATGGCTACACCTTC.

This clonotype was recorded many times. V gene TRBV6-6 combines with J gene TRBJ2-7, with D possibly being TRBD1 or TRBD2 (5 bases each). V shed 7 bases and J shed 3 bases, with 16 bases lying between them. Germline V gives CDR1 MNHNY, CDR2 SVGAGI (reference sequence). CDR3 size: 14 residues. CDR3 in DNA: TGTGCCAGCACCAAGGGACCGGGTAGCTACGAGCAGTACTTC. As protein: CASTKGPGSYEQYF.

This clonotype was recorded many times. This chain links TRBV7-9 with TRBJ2-2; D possibly corresponds to TRBD1 (5 bases). V was cut by 3 bases and J by 2 bases, with 7 bases left in between. This CDR3 has 14 amino acids. The germline CDR1 and CDR2 sequences are SEHNR and FQNEAQ (reference sequence). Here the CDR3 DNA reads TGTGCCAGCAGCTTGGACACCAACACCGGGGAGCTGTTTTTT. As protein: CASSLDTNTGELFF.

This clonotype showed up just a few times. The gene calls are TRBV18 and TRBJ2-7; 14 bases match TRBD2. There are 16 residues in the CDR3. CDR1 KGHSH and CDR2 LQKENI come from the germline V gene. V lost 3 bases to trimming and J lost 6 bases; unmatched junction nucleotides: 7. The CDR3 spells CASSPSGTSGRGEQYF. The CDR3 region has the DNA TGTGCCAGCTCACCGTCCGGGACTAGCGGGAGAGGCGAGCAGTACTTC. The complete variable domain, with remaining parts taken from reference TRBV18 and TRBJ2-7, reads NAGVMQNPRHLVRRRGQEARLRCSPMKGHSHVYWYRQLPEEGLKFMVYLQKENIIDESGMPKERFSAEFPKEGPSILRIQQVVRGDSAAYFCASSPSGTSGRGEQYFGPGTRLTVT.

The gene calls are TRBV20-1 and TRBJ2-7; D gene uncertain. V gave up 1 base and J gave up 6 bases, with 10 bases separating them. This CDR3 has 12 residues. The germline CDR1 and CDR2 sequences are DFQATT and SNEGSKA (reference sequence). The CDR3 DNA reads TGCAGTGCTAGAGTCCTGGCAACCGAGCAGTACTTC. Translated, it gives CSARVLATEQYF.

This clonotype was recorded many times. This chain connects TRBV20-1 to TRBJ2-1, with D possibly being TRBD2 (7 bases). Between the trimmed V and J ends, which lost 4 bases and 7 bases, there was a span of 20 bases. Germline V lookup: CDR1 DFQATT, CDR2 SNEGSKA (reference sequence). The CDR3 totals 15 residues. The CDR3 coding sequence is TGCAGTGCTAACCTGCCTAGCGGAGGGGGGAATGAGCAGTTCTTC. Translation: CSANLPSGGGNEQFF.

This clonotype was picked up many times. The chain is built from TRBV7-9 and TRBJ1-4, with a possible D match to TRBD1 (6 bases). Germline V gene data show CDR1 as SEHNR and CDR2 as FQNEAQ (reference sequence). This CDR3 comprises 14 residues. The ends were cut back, 0 bases at V and 6 bases at J, with 8 bases in the middle. CDR3 nucleotides: TGTGCCAGCAGCTTAGCTGCAGGGGATGAAAAACTGTTTTTT. Its translation is CASSLAAGDEKLFF. Together with reference TRBV7-9 and TRBJ1-4, the CDR3 gives the full variable domain: DTGVSQNPRHKITKRGQNVTFRCDPISEHNRLYWYRQTLGQGPEFLTYFQNEAQLEKSRLLSDRFSAERPKGSFSTLEIQRTEQGDSAMYLCASSLAAGDEKLFFGSGTQLSVL.

The table lists this clonotype with many counts. The V call is TRBV3-1, the J call TRBJ1-1; no clear D. The CDR3 contains 14 residues. Trimming took off 2 bases at V and 0 bases at J, with 7 bases between the two ends. In germline, CDR1 is LGHDT, CDR2 YNNKEL (reference sequence). CDR3 DNA: TGTGCCAGCAGCCAAAACAGTTTGAACACTGAAGCTTTCTTT. Its translation is CASSQNSLNTEAFF.